This T cell receptor beta chain was retrieved from a study of blood T cell repertoires in COVID-19. Study background: PBMCs, B-cell-depleted T cells, or T cells provided the cDNA or gDNA that made up the material.

The CDR3 loop spans 11 amino acids. Produced via immunoSEQ multiplex PCR; TCRdb's table is partial and in-frame only. The table has about 250,000 clones, around nine tenths seen once; the top ten hold about 1.7%. The receptor comes from a woman in her sixties or seventies who had recovered from COVID-19. The V call is TRBV21-1, the J call TRBJ1-6; the table's D gene call, TRBD1, was not cross checked with the DNA. TRBV21-1 is recorded as a pseudogene. Sequences were obtained from peripheral blood. The CDR3: CASSRGQPLHF. The CDR3 region has the DNA TGTGCCAGCAGCAGGGGGCAACCCCTCCACTTT.